This passage covers 5 T cell receptor beta chains from one sample sequenced in a study of cytomegalovirus exposure and HLA in healthy donors. The primer mix had 60 Vbeta and 13 Jbeta primers. Measured with immunoSEQ multiplex PCR; TCRdb has only the in-frame clones, and not every one. Of about 140,000 clones in the sample, roughly four fifths were seen once. Sequencing input: PBMCs. The receptors come from a woman aged 40 to 50 in good health and CMV-seronegative.

This clone appeared a single time. CDR3 sequence reads: CASSLETKPEQYF. The CDR3 DNA follows: TGCGCCAGCAGCTTAGAGACAAAGCCTGAGCAGTACTTC. V usage is TRBV5-1 and J usage is TRBJ2-7; D uncertain. The length of the CDR3 is 13 residues. The germline CDR1 and CDR2 sequences are SGHRS and YFSETQ. V dropped 2 bases and J dropped 7 bases, with 13 bases sitting between them.

V is TRBV7-2 and J is TRBJ2-4, with D hard to call. This CDR3 is built from 14 residues. Germline CDR1 is SGHTA and CDR2 is FQGNSA. V dropped 1 base and J dropped 2 bases, with 6 bases sitting between them. CDR3 loop: CASSLDSTKNIQYF. In nucleotides, the CDR3 is TGTGCCAGCAGCTTAGACAGTACCAAAAACATTCAGTACTTC.

The V gene is TRBV25-1, the J gene TRBJ2-1, with 12 bases fitting TRBD2. V dropped 3 bases and J dropped 8; count of bases not matched to a gene: 8. The CDR3 covers 16 residues. Germline V gene data show CDR1 as MGHDK and CDR2 as SYGVNS. In DNA, the CDR3 is TGTGCCAGCAGTGACCTGACTAGCGGGAGATTCCATGAGCAGTTCTTC. Protein sequence: CASSDLTSGRFHEQFF. The entire variable domain, with the rest obtained from reference TRBV25-1 and TRBJ2-1, is as follows: EADIYQTPRYLVIGTGKKITLECSQTMGHDKMYWYQQDPGMELHLIHYSYGVNSTEKGDLSSESTVSRIRTEHFPLTLESARPSHTSQYLCASSDLTSGRFHEQFFGPGTRLTVL.

This sequence joins TRBV5-6 and TRBJ2-7, with a weak D call TRBD2 (5 bases). CDR3 length: 15 amino acids. V was clipped by 0 bases and J by 3 bases, with 13 bases between them. The germline gives CDR1 SGHDT, CDR2 YYEEEE. CDR3 protein: CASSLVSSSGYEQYF. The CDR3 DNA follows: TGTGCCAGCAGCTTGGTCAGCTCGAGCGGCTACGAGCAGTACTTC.

This chain links TRBV27 with TRBJ2-2, with TRBD2 matching 7 bases. Unmatched junction bases numbered 5, after V lost 6 bases and J lost 1 base. CDR1 MNHEY and CDR2 SMNVEV come from the germline V gene (reference sequence). The CDR3 loop spans 15 amino acids. Written as DNA, the CDR3 is TGTGCCAGCAGACCCCTAGCGGTGAACACCGGGGAGCTGTTTTTT. It translates to CASRPLAVNTGELFF.